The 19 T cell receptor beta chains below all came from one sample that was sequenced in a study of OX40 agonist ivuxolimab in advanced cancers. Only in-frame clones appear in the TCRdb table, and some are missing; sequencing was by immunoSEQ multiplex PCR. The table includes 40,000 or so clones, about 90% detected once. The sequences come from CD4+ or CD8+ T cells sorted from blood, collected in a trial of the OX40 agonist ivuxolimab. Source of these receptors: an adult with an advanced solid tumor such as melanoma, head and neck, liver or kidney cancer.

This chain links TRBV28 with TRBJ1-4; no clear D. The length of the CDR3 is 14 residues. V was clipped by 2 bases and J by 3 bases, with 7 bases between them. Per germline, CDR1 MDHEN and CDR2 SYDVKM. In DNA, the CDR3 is TGTGCCAGCAGTTTAGCTCGGCCTAATGAAAAACTGTTTTTT. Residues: CASSLARPNEKLFF.

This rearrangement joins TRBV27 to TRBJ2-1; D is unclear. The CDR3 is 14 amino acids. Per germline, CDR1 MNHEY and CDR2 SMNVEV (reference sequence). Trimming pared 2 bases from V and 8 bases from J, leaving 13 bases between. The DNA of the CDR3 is TGTGCCAGCAGTTTACACCCGACCCGGGATGAGCAGTTCTTC. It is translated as CASSLHPTRDEQFF.

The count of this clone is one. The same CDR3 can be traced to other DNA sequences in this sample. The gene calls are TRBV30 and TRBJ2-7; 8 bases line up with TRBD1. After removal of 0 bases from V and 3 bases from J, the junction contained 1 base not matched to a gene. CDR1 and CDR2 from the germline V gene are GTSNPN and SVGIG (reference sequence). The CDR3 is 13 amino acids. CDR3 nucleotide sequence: TGTGCCTGGAGTGTTGGACAGGGCTACGAGCAGTACTTC. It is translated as CAWSVGQGYEQYF.

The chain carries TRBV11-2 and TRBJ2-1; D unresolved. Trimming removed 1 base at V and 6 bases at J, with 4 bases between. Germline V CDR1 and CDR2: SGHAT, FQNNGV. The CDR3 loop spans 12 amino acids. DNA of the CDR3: TGTGCCAGCAGCTTAGCTCGCAATGAGCAGTTCTTC. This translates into CASSLARNEQFF.

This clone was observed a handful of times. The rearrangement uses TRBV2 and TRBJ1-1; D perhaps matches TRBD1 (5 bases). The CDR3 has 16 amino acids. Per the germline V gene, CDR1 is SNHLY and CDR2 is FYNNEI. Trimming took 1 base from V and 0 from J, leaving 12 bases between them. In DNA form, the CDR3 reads TGTGCCAGCAGTGAAGATGTAGGGGTAATGAACACTGAAGCTTTCTTT. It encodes CASSEDVGVMNTEAFF.

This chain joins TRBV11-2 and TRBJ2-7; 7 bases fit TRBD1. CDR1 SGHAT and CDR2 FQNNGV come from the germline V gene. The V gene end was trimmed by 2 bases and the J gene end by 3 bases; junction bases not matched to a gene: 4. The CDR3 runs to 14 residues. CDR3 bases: TGTGCCAGCAGCTTATCAGGGGGAGTCTACGAGCAGTACTTC. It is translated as CASSLSGGVYEQYF.

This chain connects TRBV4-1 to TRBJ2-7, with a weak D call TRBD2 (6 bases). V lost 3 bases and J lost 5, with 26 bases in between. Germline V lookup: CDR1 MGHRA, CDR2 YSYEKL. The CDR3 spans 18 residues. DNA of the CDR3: TGCGCCAGCAGCCAGGGGAACGCTTTCGGGACTCACCTCGACGAGCAGTACTTC. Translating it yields CASSQGNAFGTHLDEQYF.

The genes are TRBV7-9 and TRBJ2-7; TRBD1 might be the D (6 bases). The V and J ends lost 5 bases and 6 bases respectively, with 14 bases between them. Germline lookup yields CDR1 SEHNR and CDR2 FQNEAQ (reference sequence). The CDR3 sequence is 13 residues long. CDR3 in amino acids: CASSPGQLFEQYF. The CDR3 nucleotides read TGTGCCAGCAGCCCAGGACAGTTATTCGAGCAGTACTTC.

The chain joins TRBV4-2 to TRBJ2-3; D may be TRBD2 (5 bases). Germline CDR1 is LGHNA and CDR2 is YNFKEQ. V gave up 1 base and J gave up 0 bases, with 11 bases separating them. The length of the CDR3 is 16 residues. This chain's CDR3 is CASSQAEGTSTDTQYF. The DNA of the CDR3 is TGTGCCAGCAGCCAAGCCGAGGGAACAAGCACAGATACGCAGTATTTT.

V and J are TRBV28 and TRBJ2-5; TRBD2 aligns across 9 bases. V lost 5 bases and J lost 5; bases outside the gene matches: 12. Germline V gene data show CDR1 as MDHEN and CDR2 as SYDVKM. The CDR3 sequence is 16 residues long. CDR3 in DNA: TGTGCCAGCAGTGCCAGCGGGAGGACTGTCCGGGAGACCCAGTACTTC. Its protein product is CASSASGRTVRETQYF.

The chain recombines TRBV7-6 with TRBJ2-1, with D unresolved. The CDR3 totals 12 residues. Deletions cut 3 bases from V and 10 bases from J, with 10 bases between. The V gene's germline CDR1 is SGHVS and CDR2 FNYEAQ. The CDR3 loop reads CASSLTAGEQFF. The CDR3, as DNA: TGTGCCAGCAGCTTGACCGCAGGCGAGCAGTTCTTC.

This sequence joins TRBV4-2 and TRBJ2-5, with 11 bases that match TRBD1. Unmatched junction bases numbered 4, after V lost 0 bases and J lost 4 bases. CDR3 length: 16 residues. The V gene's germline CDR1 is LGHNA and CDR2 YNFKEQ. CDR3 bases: TGTGCCAGCAGCCAAGATGGCGGGACAGGGGGAGAGACCCAGTACTTC. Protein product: CASSQDGGTGGETQYF.

The CDR3: CASSVDNGELFF. CDR3 coding DNA: TGTGCCAGCAGCGTAGATAACGGGGAGCTGTTTTTT. This chain joins TRBV9 and TRBJ2-2; no definite D call. Per germline, CDR1 SGDLS and CDR2 YYNGEE. CDR3 length: 12 residues. The V end lost 0 bases, the J end lost 7 bases, and 4 bases lay between the germline ends. Full variable domain (rest looked up from reference TRBV9 and TRBJ2-2): DSGVTQTPKHLITATGQRVTLRCSPRSGDLSVYWYQQSLDQGLQFLIQYYNGEERAKGNILERFSAQQFPDLHSELNLSSLELGDSALYFCASSVDNGELFFGEGSRLTVL.

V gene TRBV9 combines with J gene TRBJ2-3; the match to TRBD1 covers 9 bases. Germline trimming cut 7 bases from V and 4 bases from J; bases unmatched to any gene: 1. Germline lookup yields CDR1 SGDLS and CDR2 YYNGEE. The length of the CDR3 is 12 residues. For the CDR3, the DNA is TGTGCCAGCGGGACAGGGTCAGATACGCAGTATTTT. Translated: CASGTGSDTQYF.

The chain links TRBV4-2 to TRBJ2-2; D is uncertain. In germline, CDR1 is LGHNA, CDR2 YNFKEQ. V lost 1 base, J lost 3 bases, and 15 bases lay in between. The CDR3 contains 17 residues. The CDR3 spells CASSQAGGVQDTGELFF. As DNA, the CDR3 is TGTGCCAGCAGCCAAGCCGGTGGAGTCCAGGACACCGGGGAGCTGTTTTTT.

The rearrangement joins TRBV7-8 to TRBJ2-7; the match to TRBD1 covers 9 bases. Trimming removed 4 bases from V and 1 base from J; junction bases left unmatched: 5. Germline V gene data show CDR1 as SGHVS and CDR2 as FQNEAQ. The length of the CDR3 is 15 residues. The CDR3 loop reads CASSWGTGSSYEQYF. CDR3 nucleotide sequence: TGTGCCAGCAGCTGGGGGACAGGGTCTTCCTACGAGCAGTACTTC.

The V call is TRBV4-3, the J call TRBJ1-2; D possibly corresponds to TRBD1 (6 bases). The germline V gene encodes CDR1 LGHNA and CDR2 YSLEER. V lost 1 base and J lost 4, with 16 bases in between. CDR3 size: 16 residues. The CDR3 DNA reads TGCGCCAGCAGCCAAGTCCCCGAGGGGGTAGGCTATGGCTACACCTTC. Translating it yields CASSQVPEGVGYGYTF.

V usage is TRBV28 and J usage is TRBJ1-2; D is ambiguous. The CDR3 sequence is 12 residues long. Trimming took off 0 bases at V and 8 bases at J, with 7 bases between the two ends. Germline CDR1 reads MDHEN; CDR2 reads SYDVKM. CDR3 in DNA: TGTGCCAGCAGTTTATGGTCGGGGGGCTACACCTTC. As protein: CASSLWSGGYTF.

The CDR3 here is CASYRGDGTQYF. The CDR3 DNA reads TGTGCCAGCTATCGGGGGGATGGGACCCAGTACTTC. This rearrangement joins TRBV27 to TRBJ2-5; 7 bases are shared with TRBD2. Germline values: CDR1 MNHEY, CDR2 SMNVEV (reference sequence). The junction had 7 bases not matched to a gene; V was cut back by 8 bases and J by 7 bases. The CDR3 extends over 12 amino acids.